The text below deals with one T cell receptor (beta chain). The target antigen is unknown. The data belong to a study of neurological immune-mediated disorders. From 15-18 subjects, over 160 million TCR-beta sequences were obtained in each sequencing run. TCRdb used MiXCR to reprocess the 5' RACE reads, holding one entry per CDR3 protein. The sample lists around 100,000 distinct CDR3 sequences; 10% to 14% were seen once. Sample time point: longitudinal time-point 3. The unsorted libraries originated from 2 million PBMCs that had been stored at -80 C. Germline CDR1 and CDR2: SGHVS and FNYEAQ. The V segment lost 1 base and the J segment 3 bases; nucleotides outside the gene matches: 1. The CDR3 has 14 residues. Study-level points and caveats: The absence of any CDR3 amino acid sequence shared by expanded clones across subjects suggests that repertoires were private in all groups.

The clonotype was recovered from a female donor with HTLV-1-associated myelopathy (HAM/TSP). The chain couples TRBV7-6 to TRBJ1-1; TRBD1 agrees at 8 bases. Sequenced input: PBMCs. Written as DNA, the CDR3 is TGTGCCAGCAGCTTAGAGGACAGGGACACTGAAGCTTTCTTT. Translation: CASSLEDRDTEAFF.